These T cell receptor beta chains were read from a single sample in a study of response to subunit inactivated influenza vaccine. TCRdb itself ran the RT-PCR reads through MiXCR, one entry per CDR3 protein. The table has about 570,000 distinct CDR3 sequences, about 11% seen once. The sample was also linked to a second study, of T cells expressing NK-cell markers.

The sample in question was PBMCs from blood, obtained on the day of vaccination. The source of these receptors is a man aged 45 to 65 who received an inactivated influenza vaccine. Both conserved end residues are part of each CDR3. A D gene is named only where the DNA matches it firmly.

V gene	D gene	J gene	CDR3 protein
TRBV30	.	TRBJ2-1	CAWSPLLSADNEQFF
TRBV18	.	TRBJ2-3	CASSPQVSDTQYF
TRBV20-1	.	TRBJ2-3	CSAINRQVPTDTQYF
TRBV5-6	.	TRBJ2-5	CASSTHLMETQYF
TRBV4-3	.	TRBJ1-5	CASSSWAVNQPQHF
TRBV11-2	.	TRBJ2-2	CASSLEIAGAGELFF
TRBV9	.	TRBJ2-1	CASSVVGADPYNEQFF
TRBV3-1	.	TRBJ2-1	CASSQEIGYEQFF
TRBV12-3/TRBV12-4	.	TRBJ1-1	CASRATGTLYTEAFF
TRBV12-3/TRBV12-4	TRBD1	TRBJ1-2	CASRPGTAYGYTF
TRBV4-1	.	TRBJ2-3	CASSLAAPSTDTQYF
TRBV3-1	.	TRBJ2-1	CASSQVYTSGEQFF
TRBV9	TRBD2	TRBJ2-1	CASSVYRDYYNEQFF
TRBV3-1	TRBD2	TRBJ2-1	CASSQGLNSYNEQFF
TRBV28	TRBD2	TRBJ2-3	CASRYPSGTSSTDTQYF
TRBV29-1	.	TRBJ1-4	CSVTRRFHDGKLFF
TRBV7-2	.	TRBJ2-3	CASSPDAPPDTQYF
TRBV20-1	.	TRBJ2-3	CSARDPFFSTDTQYF